One and the same sample provided the 30 T cell receptor beta chains below, sequenced in a study of cytomegalovirus exposure and HLA in healthy donors. The study ran its PCR with 60 Vbeta and 13 Jbeta primers. The assay was immunoSEQ multiplex PCR, and TCRdb's table has in-frame clones only and misses some. The sample carries about 160,000 clones, 70% to 85% recorded once. The sample was PBMCs. Source of these receptors: a man younger than 40 in good health and CMV-seropositive.

The chain recombines TRBV2 with TRBJ1-6; D possibly corresponds to TRBD1 (6 bases). Germline CDR1 and CDR2: SNHLY and FYNNEI. This CDR3 has 14 amino acids. Trimming stripped 1 base from V and 8 bases from J, with 9 bases between. This CDR3 reads CASSEDRVDSPLHF. The CDR3 bases are TGTGCCAGCAGTGAAGACAGGGTTGATTCACCCCTCCACTTT.

The gene calls are TRBV6-5 and TRBJ2-1, with TRBD1 as a possible D gene (5 bases). The germline V gene has CDR1 MNHEY and CDR2 SVGAGI. The CDR3 extends over 13 amino acids. Trimming cost V 6 bases and J 4 bases, with 10 bases left between them. The CDR3 region is CASRDTGYNEQFF. The DNA for the CDR3 is TGTGCCAGCAGGGACACCGGATACAATGAGCAGTTCTTC.

The chain couples TRBV2 to TRBJ1-4; D call uncertain. The CDR3 has 15 residues. Germline-derived CDR1 and CDR2 are SNHLY and FYNNEI. V was shortened by 5 bases and J by 0 bases, with 10 bases between the two germline ends. The CDR3 protein is CASSRELATNEKLFF. The CDR3 DNA follows: TGTGCCAGCAGTCGCGAGCTTGCAACTAATGAAAAACTGTTTTTT.

The chain employs TRBV30 and TRBJ2-2, with TRBD1 as a possible D gene (6 bases). Trimming shortened V by 5 bases and J by 3 bases, and 10 bases separated the two germline ends. This CDR3 comprises 13 residues. Germline V lookup: CDR1 GTSNPN, CDR2 SVGIG (reference sequence). The CDR3 reads CAWAWGHTGELFF. The CDR3 nucleotides read TGTGCCTGGGCGTGGGGGCACACCGGGGAGCTGTTTTTT. The whole variable domain, filled in from reference TRBV30 and TRBJ2-2, reads SQTIHQWPATLVQPVGSPLSLECTVEGTSNPNLYWYRQAAGRGLQLLFYSVGIGQISSEVPQNLSASRPQDRQFILSSKKLLLSDSGFYLCAWAWGHTGELFFGEGSRLTVL.

The gene calls are TRBV28 and TRBJ1-2, with 8 bases lining up with TRBD1. The trim removed 3 bases at V and 0 bases at J, leaving 15 bases unmatched. This CDR3 contains 19 residues. CDR1 and CDR2 (germline): MDHEN, SYDVKM. CDR3 sequence reads: CASSFIRARGHHSNYGYTF. DNA for the CDR3: TGTGCCAGCAGTTTTATCCGGGCCAGGGGGCACCACTCTAACTATGGCTACACCTTC.

This clone was seen a handful of times. The chain joins TRBV5-1 to TRBJ2-5; 15 nucleotides line up with TRBD2. Trimming took 4 bases from V and 4 from J; bases not matched to a gene: 2. CDR1 is SGHRS, CDR2 YFSETQ, per germline. CDR3 size: 15 residues. CDR3 coding DNA: TGCGCCAGCAGCGTGGGACTAGCGGGGGGAGAGACCCAGTACTTC. Amino acid sequence: CASSVGLAGGETQYF.

CDR3 sequence (DNA): TGTGCCAGCAGCGGACAGGTTTCTAACTATGGCTACACCTTC. Residues: CASSGQVSNYGYTF. The chain couples TRBV7-3 to TRBJ1-2, with 7 bases identical to TRBD1. V shed 5 bases and J 0 bases; nucleotides not matched to a gene: 3. The CDR3 has 14 residues. Germline V lookup: CDR1 SGHTA, CDR2 FQGTGA.

The V gene is TRBV7-9, the J gene TRBJ2-7; 8 bases map to TRBD2. The germline V gene has CDR1 SEHNR and CDR2 FQNEAQ (reference sequence). This CDR3 is 15 amino acids long. V trimming: 0 bases; J trimming: 2 bases; junction bases outside the gene matches: 3. CDR3 loop: CASSLAERGTYEQYF. The CDR3 nucleotides read TGTGCCAGCAGCTTAGCGGAGCGGGGGACCTACGAGCAGTACTTC. Full variable domain (rest looked up from reference TRBV7-9 and TRBJ2-7): DTGVSQNPRHKITKRGQNVTFRCDPISEHNRLYWYRQTLGQGPEFLTYFQNEAQLEKSRLLSDRFSAERPKGSFSTLEIQRTEQGDSAMYLCASSLAERGTYEQYFGPGTRLTVT.

CDR3 in amino acids: CASGTSGGLAYEQYF. CDR3 DNA: TGTGCCAGCGGGACTAGCGGGGGTCTAGCCTACGAGCAGTACTTC. The V gene is TRBV7-6, the J gene TRBJ2-7; 14 bases line up with TRBD2. Germline loops: CDR1 SGHVS, CDR2 FNYEAQ. V lost 8 bases and J lost 2; bases outside the gene matches: 5. The CDR3 totals 15 residues. Full variable domain (missing parts from reference TRBV7-6 and TRBJ2-7): GAGVSQSPRYKVTKRGQDVALRCDPISGHVSLYWYRQALGQGPEFLTYFNYEAQQDKSGLPNDRFSAERPEGSISTLTIQRTEQRDSAMYRCASGTSGGLAYEQYFGPGTRLTVT.

This clone was picked up one time. V gene TRBV7-2 combines with J gene TRBJ2-1; D may be TRBD2 (5 bases). This CDR3 spans 15 amino acids. The V end lost 0 bases, the J end lost 6 bases, and 12 bases lay between the germline ends. The V gene's germline CDR1 is SGHTA and CDR2 FQGNSA. The CDR3 DNA reads TGTGCCAGCAGCTTAGCGTTGGTACGGGGCAATGAGCAGTTCTTC. It codes for CASSLALVRGNEQFF.

The rearrangement joins TRBV6-6 to TRBJ2-7; D is perhaps TRBD2 (6 bases). Germline assignment: CDR1 MNHNY and CDR2 SVGAGI (reference sequence). This CDR3 is built from 13 residues. V lost 7 bases and J lost 4, with 14 bases in between. The CDR3 DNA follows: TGTGCCAGCACTATGGGGGGTCGGTACGAGCAGTACTTC. It translates to CASTMGGRYEQYF.

The chain uses TRBV7-5 and TRBJ2-5; TRBD2, the D gene given by the table, was not confirmed from the DNA. TRBV7-5 is designated a pseudogene. The CDR3 is 17 amino acids. CDR3 nucleotides: TGTGTCAGAAGCACGGGACTAGCGGGGGGAGCACAAGAGACCCAGTACTTC. As protein: CVRSTGLAGGAQETQYF.

This clone was observed a few times. V usage is TRBV7-2 and J usage is TRBJ2-7, with a weak D call TRBD1 (7 bases). Germline V gives CDR1 SGHTA, CDR2 FQGNSA. The CDR3 length is 14 residues. Trimming left V 5 bases short and J 3 bases short, with 14 bases between. This chain's CDR3 is CASSPAGGGYEQYF. In DNA form, the CDR3 reads TGTGCCAGCAGCCCCGCAGGGGGAGGCTACGAGCAGTACTTC.

This clone was counted only a few times. This chain connects TRBV28 to TRBJ1-3, with D maybe TRBD1 (5 bases). Per the germline V gene, CDR1 is MDHEN and CDR2 is SYDVKM. Trimming left V 5 bases short and J 8 bases short, with 19 bases between. This CDR3 region has 15 residues. The CDR3 spells CASSPGDGPGYTIYF. In DNA, the CDR3 is TGTGCCAGCAGTCCGGGGGACGGACCTGGTTACACCATATATTTT. Supplemented by reference TRBV28 and TRBJ1-3, the full variable domain reads DVKVTQSSRYLVKRTGEKVFLECVQDMDHENMFWYRQDPGLGLRLIYFSYDVKMKEKGDIPEGYSVSREKKERFSLILESASTNQTSMYLCASSPGDGPGYTIYFGEGSWLTVV.

In this sample, this clone turned up a few times. The J gene is TRBJ2-2, the V gene TRBV7-2; TRBD1 matches 10 bases. Germline CDR1 reads SGHTA; CDR2 reads FQGNSA. Trimming removed 4 bases from V and 8 bases from J; junction bases left unmatched: 7. CDR3 size: 15 residues. CDR3 coding DNA: TGTGCCAGCAGCTCCCGACAGGGGGCTGGAGGGGAGCTGTTTTTT. Translation gives CASSSRQGAGGELFF.

The chain recombines TRBV28 with TRBJ1-1; perhaps TRBD1 as D (5 bases). Germline CDR1 reads MDHEN; CDR2 reads SYDVKM. With 4 bases removed from V and 0 bases from J, the gap between germline ends came to 12 bases. This CDR3 is built from 15 residues. CDR3 in DNA: TGTGCCAGCAGTTCTTCAACGACAGTGAACACTGAAGCTTTCTTT. This sequence encodes CASSSSTTVNTEAFF.

This sequence joins TRBV7-2 and TRBJ1-5, with 9 bases that match TRBD1. The CDR3 is 16 residues long. J gave up 4 bases and V 5 bases, and 9 bases lay outside the gene matches. In germline, CDR1 is SGHTA, CDR2 FQGNSA. The CDR3 protein is CASSTGTGLSNQPQHF. DNA of the CDR3: TGTGCCAGCAGCACTGGGACAGGGCTAAGTAATCAGCCCCAGCATTTT.

CDR3: CASSRGTGDLGYTF. In DNA, the CDR3 is TGTGCCAGCAGCCGCGGGACAGGGGATCTTGGCTACACCTTC. The chain combines TRBV6-5 with TRBJ1-2; TRBD1 agrees at 10 bases. V dropped 6 bases and J dropped 7; count of bases not matched to a gene: 8. In germline, CDR1 is MNHEY, CDR2 SVGAGI. The CDR3 covers 14 residues.

This chain joins TRBV19 and TRBJ1-5; D might be TRBD1 (6 bases). Germline-derived CDR1 and CDR2 are LNHDA and SQIVND (reference sequence). CDR3 length: 16 residues. V was pared by 10 bases and J by 1 base, with 20 bases between. CDR3: CATRRQGRESNQPQHF. In DNA, the CDR3 is TGTGCCACCCGGAGGCAGGGGAGGGAAAGCAATCAGCCCCAGCATTTT.

This clone came up a few times. The rearrangement links TRBV11-2 to TRBJ2-2, with unresolved D. Trimming removed 5 bases from V and 3 bases from J, with 7 bases in between. This CDR3 is 13 amino acids long. Germline CDR1 SGHAT, CDR2 FQNNGV. The CDR3 sequence: CASSPIDTGELFF. CDR3 DNA sequence: TGTGCCAGCAGCCCTATAGACACCGGGGAGCTGTTTTTT.

CDR3 region: CASSYSRLGGNEQFF. In DNA form, the CDR3 reads TGTGCCAGCAGTTACTCGAGGCTGGGAGGAAATGAGCAGTTCTTC. V is TRBV6-5 and J is TRBJ2-1, with a weak D call TRBD2 (6 bases). The CDR3 runs 15 residues. Trimming removed 0 bases at V and 7 bases at J, with 13 bases between. Germline CDR1 is MNHEY and CDR2 is SVGAGI.

The chain carries TRBV4-2 and TRBJ2-7; D remains ambiguous. V lost 0 bases and J lost 7, with 10 bases in between. The CDR3 totals 13 residues. Germline V gene lookup returns CDR1 LGHNA and CDR2 YNFKEQ. The CDR3 sequence is CASSQDQAWEQYF. DNA for the CDR3: TGTGCCAGCAGCCAAGATCAGGCGTGGGAGCAGTACTTC.

The V call is TRBV7-6, the J call TRBJ2-1; D ambiguous. CDR1 is SGHVS and CDR2 is FNYEAQ in the germline V gene. CDR3 length equals 15 residues. Trimming shortened V by 2 bases and J by 1 base, and 9 bases separated the two germline ends. The CDR3 reads CASSLPGFSYNEQFF. CDR3 nucleotides: TGTGCCAGCAGCTTACCAGGATTTTCCTACAATGAGCAGTTCTTC.

The chain has TRBV10-3 and TRBJ2-7; a weak D match, TRBD2 (5 bases). V shed 11 bases and J shed 1 base, with 18 bases lying between them. Germline-derived CDR1 and CDR2 are ENHRY and SYGVKD. The CDR3 is 14 amino acids. CDR3 protein: CASWTGEGSYEQYF. CDR3 DNA: TGTGCCTCCTGGACGGGCGAGGGATCCTACGAGCAGTACTTC.

This clone was seen a handful of times. This chain uses TRBV4-1 with TRBJ2-2; D remains unclear. Per the germline V gene, CDR1 is MGHRA and CDR2 is YSYEKL. This CDR3 has 15 residues. Trimming left V 4 bases short and J 0 bases short, with 9 bases between. The CDR3 here is CASSPVNANTGELFF. The CDR3 nucleotides are TGCGCCAGCAGCCCGGTTAACGCGAACACCGGGGAGCTGTTTTTT.

The rearrangement joins TRBV28 to TRBJ2-3, with 7 positions matching TRBD1. CDR3 length: 15 residues. Germline CDR1 MDHEN, CDR2 SYDVKM. J was trimmed by 1 base and V by 4 bases; bases with no gene match: 5. CDR3 nucleotides: TGTGCCAGCAGTTCAACAGGGGTTGGCACAGATACGCAGTATTTT. The encoded protein is CASSSTGVGTDTQYF.

The genes are TRBV7-9 and TRBJ1-1; 7 nucleotides align to TRBD1. Trimming at V came to 5 bases and at J to 1 base, leaving 4 bases not matched to a gene. The CDR3 covers 14 residues. The germline CDR1 and CDR2 sequences are SEHNR and FQNEAQ (reference sequence). The CDR3 bases are TGTGCCAGCAGCCACCGGGACAGGAACACTGAAGCTTTCTTT. This encodes CASSHRDRNTEAFF.

The chain links TRBV5-1 to TRBJ2-2; D perhaps matches TRBD1 (5 bases). V was shortened by 4 bases and J by 4 bases, with 11 bases between the two germline ends. From germline, CDR1 is SGHRS and CDR2 YFSETQ. The CDR3 extends over 14 amino acids. CDR3 region: CASSQGHRTGELFF. CDR3 in DNA: TGCGCCAGCAGCCAAGGACATCGCACCGGGGAGCTGTTTTTT.

This clone appeared a few times. The CDR3 sequence is CASSDDRDRLFF. DNA of the CDR3: TGCGCCAGCAGCGACGACCGGGATAGACTGTTTTTT. This chain uses TRBV4-1 with TRBJ1-4, with D hard to call. The CDR3 has 12 residues. CDR1 and CDR2 from the germline V gene are MGHRA and YSYEKL. The germline V and J ends were trimmed by 5 bases and 13 bases, with 14 bases remaining between them.

The chain couples TRBV10-3 to TRBJ1-1, with 10 bases matching TRBD1. In germline, CDR1 is ENHRY, CDR2 SYGVKD. V dropped 10 bases and J dropped 4; count of bases not matched to a gene: 6. This CDR3 contains 13 residues. The CDR3 loop is CATWDRGGTEAFF. The CDR3 bases are TGTGCCACCTGGGACAGGGGCGGCACTGAAGCTTTCTTT.